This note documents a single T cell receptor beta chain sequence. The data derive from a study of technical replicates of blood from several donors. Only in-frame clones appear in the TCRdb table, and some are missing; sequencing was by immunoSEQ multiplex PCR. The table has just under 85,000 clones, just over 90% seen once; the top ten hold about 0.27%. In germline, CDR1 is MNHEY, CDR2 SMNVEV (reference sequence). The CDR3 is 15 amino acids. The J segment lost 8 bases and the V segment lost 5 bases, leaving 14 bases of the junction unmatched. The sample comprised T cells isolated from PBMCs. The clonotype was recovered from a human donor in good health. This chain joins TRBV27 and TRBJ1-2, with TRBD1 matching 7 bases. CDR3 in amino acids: CASSPSQGGTGGYTF. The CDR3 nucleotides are TGTGCCAGCAGTCCCAGTCAAGGGGGCACGGGAGGCTACACCTTC.